Included here is one T cell receptor (beta chain) sequence, with context. There are 13 residues in the CDR3. V was pared by 2 bases and J by 4 bases, with 9 bases between. Per germline, CDR1 SGHDT and CDR2 YYEEEE. This record comes from a study of blood T cell repertoires in COVID-19. Study at large: Researchers got acute and convalescent COVID-19 samples from the United States, Italy and Spain. T cells, B-cell-depleted T cells, or PBMCs supplied cDNA or gDNA.

Some clones are missing from TCRdb's copy, which holds only in-frame ones; the method was immunoSEQ multiplex PCR. In the table there are 200,000 to 250,000 clones, approximately 90% of which are singletons. The chain carries TRBV5-6 and TRBJ1-1; D is unresolved. The sample taken for sequencing was PBMCs or T cells enriched from blood (not recorded which). This sequence originates from a man in his forties or fifties who had been exposed to COVID-19. Here the CDR3 DNA reads TGTGCCAGCAGCTTTCCCACCGGCACTGAAGCTTTCTTT. Amino acids: CASSFPTGTEAFF.